This entry lists 10 T cell receptor beta chains sequenced from one sample in a study of T cells in Graves' hyperthyroidism and ophthalmopathy. TCR beta CDR3 regions were amplified from RNA transcripts. TCR CDR3 regions were first amplified by RT-PCR with HTBI primers. TCRdb reprocessed the multiplex PCR reads via MiXCR and lists one record per CDR3 protein. The sample yields fewer than 350,000 distinct CDR3 sequences, 15% seen once. Material: blood. These receptors originate from a woman in her fifties or sixties with Graves' hyperthyroidism that later progressed to Graves' ophthalmopathy.

This clonotype was counted only a few times. The gene calls are TRBV10-2 and TRBJ2-1; tentatively, D is TRBD2 (5 bases). Trimming stripped 8 bases from V and 0 bases from J, with 8 bases between. Germline V gives CDR1 WSHSY, CDR2 SAAADI. The CDR3 extends over 13 amino acids. The chain's CDR3 is CASHDYSYNEQFF. CDR3 in DNA: TGCGCCAGCCATGACTACTCCTACAATGAGCAGTTCTTC.

The chain employs TRBV4-1 and TRBJ2-6; D could derive from TRBD1 or TRBD2 (5 bases each). The length of the CDR3 is 18 residues. V lost 4 bases, J lost 2 bases, and 18 bases lay in between. Germline V CDR1 and CDR2: MGHRA, YSYEKL. CDR3 sequence reads: CASSRILMGVPGANVLTF. The CDR3 DNA sequence: TGCGCCAGCAGCCGGATCCTCATGGGGGTCCCTGGGGCCAACGTCCTGACTTTC.

In its sample, this clonotype was seen many times. The chain carries TRBV7-9 and TRBJ2-1, with 7 bases aligning to TRBD2. The CDR3 runs to 16 residues. V shed 5 bases, J shed 4 bases, and the junction held 11 bases outside the gene matches. Looked up from germline, CDR1 is SEHNR and CDR2 is FQNEAQ (reference sequence). The CDR3, as DNA: TGTGCCAGCAGCCCATTTCCGGGACTACCATACAATGAGCAGTTCTTC. Protein: CASSPFPGLPYNEQFF. Full variable domain (outside the CDR3, taken from reference TRBV7-9 and TRBJ2-1): DTGVSQNPRHKITKRGQNVTFRCDPISEHNRLYWYRQTLGQGPEFLTYFQNEAQLEKSRLLSDRFSAERPKGSFSTLEIQRTEQGDSAMYLCASSPFPGLPYNEQFFGPGTRLTVL.

At least ten counts were recorded for this clonotype. The genes are TRBV11-2 and TRBJ2-2; 13 positions agree with TRBD2. V trimming: 5 bases; J trimming: 2 bases; junction bases outside the gene matches: 5. Germline CDR1 is SGHAT and CDR2 is FQNNGV. The CDR3 sequence is 17 residues long. The CDR3 DNA follows: TGTGCCAGCAGCCCCAGACTAGCGGGAGGTAACACCGGGGAGCTGTTTTTT. This codes for CASSPRLAGGNTGELFF. Based on the CDR3 plus reference TRBV11-2 and TRBJ2-2, the full variable domain is EAGVAQSPRYKIIEKRQSVAFWCNPISGHATLYWYQQILGQGPKLLIQFQNNGVVDDSQLPKDRFSAERLKGVDSTLKIQPAKLEDSAVYLCASSPRLAGGNTGELFFGEGSRLTVL.

Here the CDR3 reads CASSLAGTADYNEQFF. In nucleotides, the CDR3 is TGTGCCAGCAGCTTAGCCGGGACGGCAGACTACAATGAGCAGTTCTTC. V and J are TRBV7-8 and TRBJ2-1, with D perhaps assigned TRBD1 or TRBD2 (5 bases each). The CDR3 sequence is 16 residues long. Trimming removed 0 bases from V and 3 bases from J, with 12 bases in between. Germline lookup yields CDR1 SGHVS and CDR2 FQNEAQ.

The rearrangement uses TRBV5-5 and TRBJ2-6; no clear D. The V gene lost 0 bases and the J gene lost 0 bases, with 10 bases spanning the gap. This CDR3 is 17 amino acids long. Germline CDR1 is SGHKS and CDR2 is YYEKEE (reference sequence). This CDR3 reads CASSLVPGVSGANVLTF. In nucleotides, the CDR3 is TGTGCCAGCAGCTTGGTACCAGGAGTCTCTGGGGCCAACGTCCTGACTTTC.

The table lists this clonotype with many counts. This chain links TRBV29-1 with TRBJ2-7; 7 nucleotides agree with TRBD1. The CDR3 sequence is 13 residues long. CDR1 is SQVTM and CDR2 is ANQGSEA in the germline V gene. With 1 base clipped from V and 5 bases from J, the junction kept 5 bases outside the gene matches. This chain's CDR3 is CSVEGEGGNEQYF. Written as DNA, the CDR3 is TGCAGCGTTGAAGGGGAAGGGGGCAACGAGCAGTACTTC.

This clonotype was counted at least ten times. V and J are TRBV20-1 and TRBJ2-5, with unresolved D. V shed 3 bases and J shed 7 bases, with 9 bases lying between them. The germline V gene encodes CDR1 DFQATT and CDR2 SNEGSKA (reference sequence). This CDR3 contains 11 residues. Written as DNA, the CDR3 is TGCAGTGCTAGGGGGATGAGGACCCAGTACTTC. Translated, it gives CSARGMRTQYF.

CDR3 sequence (DNA): TGTGCCAGCAGCCCTCTATTGAGGGGAGGGAGTGGGAATGAGCAGTTCTTC. Translating gives CASSPLLRGGSGNEQFF. This chain uses TRBV14 with TRBJ2-1; 7 nucleotides align to TRBD2. There are 17 residues in the CDR3. CDR1 is SGHDN and CDR2 is FVKESK in the germline V gene. Germline trimming cut 4 bases from V and 7 bases from J; bases unmatched to any gene: 16.

This clonotype came up a few times. The CDR3 DNA reads TGTGCCAGCAGCTCGGGACAGAAATATGGCTACACCTTC. It codes for CASSSGQKYGYTF. This sequence joins TRBV7-3 and TRBJ1-2, with 7 bases that match TRBD1. Per the germline V gene, CDR1 is SGHTA and CDR2 is FQGTGA. The CDR3 spans 13 residues. Trimming took 4 bases from V and 5 from J; bases not matched to a gene: 4.